These 10 T cell receptor beta chains were sequenced from one sample in a study of graft-versus-host responses after intestinal transplantation. The graft tissue was processed, and this released both intraepithelial and lamina propria lymphocytes. Only in-frame clones appear in the TCRdb table, and some are missing; sequencing was by immunoSEQ multiplex PCR. This table holds 11,000 to 15,000 clones, 77% found once. This material consisted of ileum tissue, taken approximately 27 days after intestinal transplant. The receptors originated from a human patient who received an intestinal transplant, so some T cells may come from the graft donor.

The V call is TRBV11-2, the J call TRBJ2-5; 7 bases align to TRBD2. This CDR3 has 13 residues. The germline CDR1 and CDR2 sequences are SGHAT and FQNNGV. The V and J ends lost 3 bases and 3 bases, in that order; junction bases with no gene match: 1. Here the CDR3 DNA reads TGTGCCAGCAGCTTGCTAGCGGAAGAGACCCAGTACTTC. Amino acids: CASSLLAEETQYF.

The sample holds one count of this clone. V and J are TRBV6-5 and TRBJ2-1; D may be TRBD1 (6 bases). V was cut by 0 bases and J by 6 bases, with 9 bases left in between. This CDR3 spans 14 amino acids. From germline, CDR1 is MNHEY and CDR2 SVGAGI. CDR3 protein: CASSYSSGVNEQFF. For the CDR3, the DNA is TGTGCCAGCAGTTACTCATCAGGGGTCAATGAGCAGTTCTTC.

The chain joins TRBV5-6 to TRBJ1-2; perhaps TRBD1 as D (5 bases). This CDR3 comprises 14 residues. From germline, CDR1 is SGHDT and CDR2 YYEEEE. V was clipped by 2 bases and J by 0 bases, with 8 bases between them. CDR3 protein: CASSFIGANYGYTF. DNA of the CDR3: TGTGCCAGCAGCTTTATAGGGGCTAACTATGGCTACACCTTC.

This clone was seen just once. The J gene is TRBJ1-2, the V gene TRBV5-5; TRBD1 matches 7 bases. CDR1 is SGHKS and CDR2 is YYEKEE in the germline V gene (reference sequence). V gave up 4 bases and J gave up 3 bases; unmatched junction bases: 6. This CDR3 spans 14 amino acids. As DNA, the CDR3 is TGTGCCAGCAGCCCGGGTGGGACAGACTATGGCTACACCTTC. Translation gives CASSPGGTDYGYTF. The full variable domain, in which reference TRBV5-5 and TRBJ1-2 provide the parts outside the CDR3, is DAGVTQSPTHLIKTRGQQVTLRCSPISGHKSVSWYQQVLGQGPQFIFQYYEKEERGRGNFPDRFSARQFPNYSSELNVNALLLGDSALYLCASSPGGTDYGYTFGSGTRLTVV.

This clone was seen a handful of times. The rearrangement joins TRBV28 to TRBJ2-5, with 11 bases lining up with TRBD2. Germline V gene lookup returns CDR1 MDHEN and CDR2 SYDVKM. V lost 6 bases and J lost 4; bases outside the gene matches: 4. CDR3 length: 14 amino acids. The CDR3 bases are TGTGCCAGCAGGCAGACTAGCGGGGCAGAGACCCAGTACTTC. It yields the protein CASRQTSGAETQYF.

This clone was counted a few times. The J gene is TRBJ2-7, the V gene TRBV7-9; D perhaps matches TRBD2 (6 bases). The germline V gene has CDR1 SEHNR and CDR2 FQNEAQ (reference sequence). Between the trimmed V and J ends, which lost 3 bases and 4 bases, there was a span of 7 bases. The CDR3 totals 12 residues. The CDR3 region is CASSFGTYEQYV. The DNA for the CDR3 is TGTGCCAGCAGCTTTGGGACTTACGAGCAGTACGTC.

V is TRBV5-6 and J is TRBJ2-3, with D unresolved. CDR3 length: 17 amino acids. CDR1 is SGHDT, CDR2 YYEEEE, per germline. V lost 4 bases and J 1 base, leaving 19 bases between the germline ends. CDR3 DNA: TGTGCCAGCAGCCCTAGAGAAGTCTTCGTTGGCACAGATACGCAGTATTTT. Protein: CASSPREVFVGTDTQYF.

In this sample, this clone is medium-sized. The gene calls are TRBV9 and TRBJ2-5, with 7 bases identical to TRBD2. The CDR3 totals 14 residues. The J segment lost 5 bases and the V segment lost 3 bases, leaving 7 bases of the junction unmatched. Per the germline V gene, CDR1 is SGDLS and CDR2 is YYNGEE. The CDR3 nucleotides are TGTGCCAGCAGCGCGGGCGGGGGATGGGAGACCCAGTACTTC. It specifies CASSAGGGWETQYF. The full variable domain, completed using reference TRBV9 and TRBJ2-5, is DSGVTQTPKHLITATGQRVTLRCSPRSGDLSVYWYQQSLDQGLQFLIQYYNGEERAKGNILERFSAQQFPDLHSELNLSSLELGDSALYFCASSAGGGWETQYFGPGTRLLVL.

In DNA form, the CDR3 reads TGTGCCAGCTCACCGGCGGCAGGGTACTACGAGCAGTACGTC. The encoded protein is CASSPAAGYYEQYV. The chain joins TRBV18 to TRBJ2-7, with D perhaps TRBD1 (5 bases). Trimming removed 3 bases at V and 3 bases at J, with 12 bases between. This CDR3 has 14 amino acids. Per germline, CDR1 KGHSH and CDR2 LQKENI.

This clone has a single count. The V call is TRBV6-1, the J call TRBJ2-1; TRBD1 agrees at 7 bases. Germline V gene lookup returns CDR1 MNHNS and CDR2 SASEGT. This CDR3 comprises 14 residues. J lost 0 bases, V lost 10 bases, and 6 bases had no gene match. CDR3 bases: TGTGCCACCCATACAGGGGTCTCCTACAATGAGCAGTTCTTC. It is translated as CATHTGVSYNEQFF.